The 25 T cell receptor beta chains given below trace back to one sample, sequenced in a study of blood T cells in healthy people across ages. Next came a second PCR, run for about 7 to 12 cycles, which used a sample-barcoded 5' primer along with a J-beta primer mix. In TCRdb, the 5' RACE reads were re-called with MiXCR into one record per CDR3 protein. Here the sample spans 700,000 or so distinct CDR3 sequences, approximately 22% being singletons. The sequenced sample consisted of blood. Receptors originate from a man between 65 and 85 years old in good health.

The V call is TRBV20-1, the J call TRBJ2-3, with TRBD2 matching 7 bases. CDR3 length equals 15 residues. The V and J ends lost 5 bases and 0 bases, in that order; junction bases with no gene match: 8. Germline V gives CDR1 DFQATT, CDR2 SNEGSKA (reference sequence). CDR3 sequence (DNA): TGCAGTGCTCAAGGTCGGCGGGGGAGCACAGATACGCAGTATTTT. Protein: CSAQGRRGSTDTQYF.

In its sample, this clonotype was seen a few times. V and J are TRBV20-1 and TRBJ1-6; 8 bases agree with TRBD1. CDR1 is DFQATT, CDR2 SNEGSKA, per germline (reference sequence). This CDR3 has 16 amino acids. With V trimmed by 0 bases and J by 9 bases, 10 bases remained unmatched. CDR3 in amino acids: CSARDLRQGLSSPLHF. The DNA of the CDR3 is TGCAGTGCTAGAGACCTAAGACAGGGGCTGAGTTCACCCCTCCACTTT.

CDR3 region: CSVDSGTETQYF. CDR3 in DNA: TGCAGCGTTGATTCAGGGACGGAGACCCAGTACTTC. This chain connects TRBV29-1 to TRBJ2-5; the D gene could be TRBD1 or TRBD2 (5 bases each). V shed 3 bases and J shed 5 bases, with 10 bases lying between them. The CDR3 is 12 residues long. CDR1 SQVTM and CDR2 ANQGSEA come from the germline V gene. Full variable domain (missing parts from reference TRBV29-1 and TRBJ2-5): SAVISQKPSRDICQRGTSLTIQCQVDSQVTMMFWYRQQPGQSLTLIATANQGSEATYESGFVIDKFPISRPNLTFSTLTVSNMSPEDSSIYLCSVDSGTETQYFGPGTRLLVL.

This chain connects TRBV6-2 or TRBV6-3 to TRBJ1-5; TRBD1 agrees at 7 bases. V lost 7 bases and J lost 5; bases outside the gene matches: 14. In germline, CDR1 is MNHEY, CDR2 SVGEGT. This CDR3 has 16 amino acids. CDR3 sequence reads: CASKTDRVRGYQPQHF. The CDR3 nucleotides read TGTGCCAGCAAAACTGACAGGGTGCGGGGTTATCAGCCCCAGCATTTT.

A few counts support this clonotype. The V gene is TRBV2, the J gene TRBJ2-7, with 8 bases lining up with TRBD2. This CDR3 comprises 14 residues. CDR1 is SNHLY, CDR2 FYNNEI, per germline. V gave up 6 bases and J gave up 3 bases; unmatched junction bases: 7. The chain's CDR3 is CASRGELAGYEQYF. CDR3 in DNA: TGTGCCAGCAGGGGGGAGCTAGCGGGCTACGAGCAGTACTTC.

The table lists this clonotype with a few counts. The genes are TRBV12-3 or TRBV12-4 and TRBJ1-2; no reliable D call. The V gene lost 5 bases and the J gene lost 4 bases, with 14 bases spanning the gap. CDR3 length equals 14 residues. CDR3 protein: CASSPIGQSYGYTF. The CDR3, as DNA: TGTGCCAGCAGTCCAATTGGGCAGTCCTATGGCTACACCTTC.

The chain is built from TRBV7-2 and TRBJ2-2, with D maybe TRBD1 (8 bases). Trimming took off 8 bases at V and 7 bases at J, with 17 bases between the two ends. There are 14 residues in the CDR3. Germline V lookup: CDR1 SGHTA, CDR2 FQGNSA. The CDR3: CASATGAGVGELFF. CDR3 in DNA: TGTGCCAGCGCGACAGGGGCGGGAGTCGGGGAGCTGTTTTTT.

This clonotype appeared many times. This rearrangement joins TRBV5-1 to TRBJ2-7, with 8 bases aligning to TRBD1. Losses at the gene ends were 4 bases for V and 6 bases for J; bases not matched to a gene: 12. CDR1 and CDR2 from the germline V gene are SGHRS and YFSETQ. This CDR3 spans 15 amino acids. This chain's CDR3 is CASSVSGGSFFEQYV. The CDR3 DNA follows: TGCGCCAGCAGCGTCTCAGGGGGCAGTTTCTTCGAGCAGTACGTC.

The chain couples TRBV30 to TRBJ1-5, with D perhaps matching TRBD1 (6 bases). Trimming removed 5 bases from V and 3 bases from J, with 11 bases in between. The length of the CDR3 is 13 residues. Germline V gives CDR1 GTSNPN, CDR2 SVGIG (reference sequence). The CDR3 coding sequence is TGTGCCTGGTCCGGGGGCTACAATCAGCCCCAGCATTTT. The encoded protein is CAWSGGYNQPQHF.

The rearrangement links TRBV2 to TRBJ2-3, with D possibly matching TRBD1 (5 bases). V shed 9 bases and J shed 6 bases, with 16 bases lying between them. The CDR3 covers 13 residues. Germline CDR1 SNHLY, CDR2 FYNNEI. CDR3 sequence reads: CASSLVGQDTQYF. The CDR3 DNA reads as TGTGCCAGTAGCCTGGTGGGGCAGGATACGCAGTATTTT.

The CDR3, as DNA: TGTGCCAGCAGCAAAGCGCTCGCTCCTTCGGGCGAGCAGTACTTC. This translates into CASSKALAPSGEQYF. V usage is TRBV21-1 and J usage is TRBJ2-7. TRBV21-1 is reported as a pseudogene. The CDR3 sequence is 15 residues long.

The chain couples TRBV6-5 to TRBJ1-2; 7 bases map to TRBD1. The junction had 14 bases not matched to a gene; V was cut back by 6 bases and J by 10 bases. The CDR3 sequence is 14 residues long. Germline CDR1 MNHEY, CDR2 SVGAGI. The CDR3 loop reads CASRPLTGMGDYTF. The CDR3 DNA follows: TGTGCCAGCAGGCCATTGACAGGGATGGGAGACTACACCTTC.

The sample holds a few counts of this clonotype. The chain links TRBV6-1 to TRBJ2-5; a weak D match, TRBD2 (5 bases). The CDR3 is made up of 13 amino acids. Trimming stripped 2 bases from V and 7 bases from J, with 11 bases between. Germline assignment: CDR1 MNHNS and CDR2 SASEGT. The CDR3 region has the DNA TGTGCCAGCAGTGAATCGGGAAAAGGGACCCAGTACTTC. Translation gives CASSESGKGTQYF.

This clonotype was counted many times. The CDR3 DNA is TGTGCCAGCAGCGCCACAGGGGTCGGATCCACCGGGGAGCTGTTTTTT. Protein sequence: CASSATGVGSTGELFF. The chain carries TRBV9 and TRBJ2-2; 7 bases fit TRBD1. V gave up 3 bases and J gave up 4 bases; unmatched junction bases: 9. The CDR3 contains 16 residues. CDR1 is SGDLS and CDR2 is YYNGEE in the germline V gene. The full variable domain, rest sourced from reference TRBV9 and TRBJ2-2, is DSGVTQTPKHLITATGQRVTLRCSPRSGDLSVYWYQQSLDQGLQFLIQYYNGEERAKGNILERFSAQQFPDLHSELNLSSLELGDSALYFCASSATGVGSTGELFFGEGSRLTVL.

Ten or more counts support this clonotype. This chain links TRBV6-5 with TRBJ2-1; D remains unclear. Germline lookup yields CDR1 MNHEY and CDR2 SVGAGI. The ends were cut back, 0 bases at V and 7 bases at J, with 4 bases in the middle. The CDR3 spans 12 residues. CDR3 sequence (DNA): TGTGCCAGCAGTTACTCGGGGAATGAGCAGTTCTTC. This gives the protein CASSYSGNEQFF.

At least ten counts were recorded for this clonotype. V usage is TRBV24-1 and J usage is TRBJ2-1; 9 nucleotides agree with TRBD1. The CDR3 covers 16 residues. J gave up 7 bases and V 3 bases, and 9 bases lay outside the gene matches. CDR1 is KGHDR, CDR2 SFDVKD, per germline. CDR3 loop: CATSDPGTGFGNEQFF. CDR3 coding DNA: TGTGCCACCAGTGATCCCGGGACAGGGTTCGGGAATGAGCAGTTCTTC.

CDR3 bases: TGTGCCAGCAGCTTACAACTAGCCGGAAGCACAGATACGCAGTATTTT. The encoded protein is CASSLQLAGSTDTQYF. The chain couples TRBV7-8 to TRBJ2-3; tentative D call: TRBD2 (6 bases). The CDR3 runs to 16 residues. Germline loops: CDR1 SGHVS, CDR2 FQNEAQ. V lost 2 bases to trimming and J lost 0 bases, with 12 bases between them.

The rearrangement joins TRBV5-1 to TRBJ2-3, with unresolved D. V shed 4 bases and J shed 2 bases, with 11 bases lying between them. Looked up from germline, CDR1 is SGHRS and CDR2 is YFSETQ. There are 14 residues in the CDR3. The CDR3 DNA follows: TGCGCCAGCAGCCCAAGACAAATCACAGATACGCAGTATTTT. This codes for CASSPRQITDTQYF.

V is TRBV7-2 and J is TRBJ1-3; unclear D gene. Trimming took off 5 bases at V and 4 bases at J, with 12 bases between the two ends. The CDR3 has 14 amino acids. Germline V gene sequence: CDR1 SGHTA, CDR2 FQGNSA. CDR3 region: CASSPRELGNTIYF. Here the CDR3 DNA reads TGTGCCAGCAGCCCGCGGGAACTAGGAAACACCATATATTTT.

The rearrangement uses TRBV3-1 and TRBJ1-1, with TRBD1 as a possible D gene (6 bases). This CDR3 contains 16 residues. V was shortened by 4 bases and J by 4 bases, with 19 bases between the two germline ends. CDR1 and CDR2 from the germline V gene are LGHDT and YNNKEL (reference sequence). The CDR3 loop reads CASSPTRYRVGTEAFF. CDR3 DNA sequence: TGTGCCAGCAGCCCAACTCGCTACAGGGTGGGCACTGAAGCTTTCTTT.

This clonotype was recorded a few times. This rearrangement joins TRBV15 to TRBJ1-2; 8 nucleotides match TRBD1. Losses at the gene ends were 5 bases for V and 2 bases for J; bases not matched to a gene: 1. Germline CDR1 reads LNHNV; CDR2 reads YYDKDF (reference sequence). This CDR3 is 13 amino acids long. The CDR3 region is CATSRDRNYGYTF. CDR3 in DNA: TGTGCCACCAGCCGGGACAGGAACTATGGCTACACCTTC.

This clonotype has just a few counts. The rearrangement joins TRBV20-1 to TRBJ2-1; the D gene is possibly TRBD2 (5 bases). Trimming removed 2 bases from V and 7 bases from J, with 9 bases in between. This CDR3 is built from 12 residues. Germline V gene data show CDR1 as DFQATT and CDR2 as SNEGSKA (reference sequence). The CDR3 nucleotides read TGCAGTGCTAGACGCACTAGTAATGAGCAGTTCTTC. Encoded protein: CSARRTSNEQFF.

V is TRBV9 and J is TRBJ2-1; TRBD2 is a possible D gene (6 bases). The CDR3 runs 15 residues. With 2 bases removed from V and 3 bases from J, the gap between germline ends came to 12 bases. Germline V gives CDR1 SGDLS, CDR2 YYNGEE. The CDR3 DNA is TGTGCCAGCAGCGTGGGGGGTCCACTCTACAATGAGCAGTTCTTC. As protein: CASSVGGPLYNEQFF.

The J gene is TRBJ2-3, the V gene TRBV2; unclear D gene. V was shortened by 2 bases and J by 2 bases, with 8 bases between the two germline ends. The CDR3 contains 14 residues. Germline V gene data show CDR1 as SNHLY and CDR2 as FYNNEI. The CDR3 protein is CASSELLNTDTQYF. CDR3 DNA sequence: TGTGCCAGCAGTGAACTGCTTAACACAGATACGCAGTATTTT.

This clonotype was observed a handful of times. The V and J genes are TRBV25-1 and TRBJ1-2, with D uncertain. V lost 4 bases and J lost 5, with 8 bases in between. The CDR3 consists of 12 residues. Per germline, CDR1 MGHDK and CDR2 SYGVNS. The CDR3 here is CASSAGRYGYTF. The CDR3 DNA reads as TGTGCCAGCAGTGCTGGGAGGTATGGCTACACCTTC.